Sequencing of this TCR beta chain was carried out in a study of blood T cell repertoires in COVID-19. Whole-study context: Sites in the United States, Italy and Spain provided acute and convalescent COVID-19 samples. PBMCs, B-cell-depleted T cells, or T cells were the source of the cDNA or gDNA that made up the material.

The CDR3 extends over 14 amino acids. CDR1 is SGHRS, CDR2 YFSETQ, per germline. The ends were cut back, 2 bases at V and 2 bases at J, with 10 bases in the middle. Methods used by the authors: Estimation of nucleated cell counts relied on the amplification of reference gene primers. Using immunoSEQ multiplex PCR, the repertoire was profiled, and TCRdb retains in-frame clones only, with some absent. V and J calls plus clone size are reproduced from that table; the DNA served to infer D and trimming. The sample comprises 45,000 to 65,000 clones, 81% of which are singletons, and around 5.3% rests with the top ten.

The V and J genes are TRBV5-1 and TRBJ1-2; D might be TRBD1 (6 bases). Sequencing used peripheral blood. This sequence originates from a woman in her fifties or sixties with acute or convalescent COVID-19. As DNA, the CDR3 is TGCGCCAGCAGCTTTGGGGGGGCCAACTATGGCTACACCTTC. This encodes CASSFGGANYGYTF.